These T cell receptor beta chains were read from a single sample in a study of CD8 T cells in Susac syndrome. TCRdb itself ran the immunoSEQ multiplex PCR reads through MiXCR, one entry per CDR3 protein. The sample lists about 280,000 distinct CDR3 sequences, 80% to 90% occurring once. Sample: CD8+ T cells from PBMCs. The receptors shown here come from a human donor with multiple sclerosis. Each CDR3 is given with its conserved first and last residue. The order of the fields is CDR3 protein, CDR3 DNA, clone size, V gene, J gene, D gene. D genes are given only for firm matches. Clone size, where shown, is once, few, many, or a class for clones that have expanded.

CDR3 protein: CASSNPGQGNNEQFF
CDR3 DNA: TGTGCCAGCAGTAACCCGGGACAGGGTAACAATGAGCAGTTCTTC
clone size: few
V gene: TRBV6-5
J gene: TRBJ2-1
D gene: TRBD1

CDR3 protein: CASMSGFGNQPQHF
CDR3 DNA: TGTGCCAGTATGTCGGGATTCGGCAATCAGCCCCAGCATTTT
clone size: .
V gene: TRBV19
J gene: TRBJ1-5
D gene: .

CDR3 protein: CASHLAGVNNEQFF
CDR3 DNA: TGTGCCAGCCACCTAGCGGGAGTCAACAATGAGCAGTTCTTC
clone size: .
V gene: TRBV6-1
J gene: TRBJ2-1
D gene: TRBD2

CDR3 protein: CSVEVGSAGGNSYEQYF
CDR3 DNA: TGCAGCGTTGAAGTAGGGTCAGCGGGAGGCAACTCCTACGAGCAGTACTTC
clone size: .
V gene: TRBV29-1
J gene: TRBJ2-7
D gene: TRBD2

CDR3 protein: CASGLGPGSTDTQYF
CDR3 DNA: TGTGCCAGCGGTTTGGGTCCGGGGAGCACAGATACGCAGTATTTT
clone size: .
V gene: TRBV7-9
J gene: TRBJ2-3
D gene: .

CDR3 protein: CASSFLEGEQFF
CDR3 DNA: TGTGCCAGCAGCTTTCTTGAGGGGGAGCAGTTCTTC
clone size: .
V gene: TRBV11-3
J gene: TRBJ2-1
D gene: .

CDR3 protein: CSAPAEELAGGFYEQYF
CDR3 DNA: TGCAGTGCCCCCGCGGAAGAACTAGCGGGAGGTTTCTACGAGCAGTACTTC
clone size: few
V gene: TRBV20-1
J gene: TRBJ2-7
D gene: TRBD2

CDR3 protein: CASSQALALNTGELFF
CDR3 DNA: TGCGCCAGCAGCCAAGCTTTAGCGTTGAACACCGGGGAGCTGTTTTTT
clone size: .
V gene: TRBV4-1
J gene: TRBJ2-2
D gene: .

CDR3 protein: CASSLRGRSTDTQYF
CDR3 DNA: TGTGCCAGCAGCTTGAGAGGGAGGAGCACAGATACGCAGTATTTT
clone size: .
V gene: TRBV5-4
J gene: TRBJ2-3
D gene: .

CDR3 protein: CSAAGDHEQYF
CDR3 DNA: TGCAGTGCGGCCGGGGACCACGAGCAGTACTTC
clone size: .
V gene: TRBV20-1
J gene: TRBJ2-7
D gene: .

CDR3 protein: CASSPLVGEQYF
CDR3 DNA: TGTGCCAGCAGCCCGCTAGTCGGAGAGCAGTACTTC
clone size: few
V gene: TRBV11-2
J gene: TRBJ2-7
D gene: .

CDR3 protein: CASSVSGTGAGANVLTF
CDR3 DNA: TGTGCCAGCAGCGTTTCCGGGACAGGGGCCGGGGCCAACGTCCTGACTTTC
clone size: .
V gene: TRBV9
J gene: TRBJ2-6
D gene: TRBD1

CDR3 protein: CSAIQGGGRRRSDTQYF
CDR3 DNA: TGCAGTGCTATTCAGGGTGGCGGGAGGCGACGATCGGATACGCAGTATTTT
clone size: .
V gene: TRBV20-1
J gene: TRBJ2-3
D gene: TRBD2

CDR3 protein: CASSSYSSYEQYF
CDR3 DNA: TGTGCCAGCAGTTCCTACAGCTCCTACGAGCAGTACTTC
clone size: .
V gene: TRBV6-5
J gene: TRBJ2-7
D gene: .

CDR3 protein: CASRLTENYGYTF
CDR3 DNA: TGCGCCAGCCGCCTGACTGAGAACTATGGCTACACCTTC
clone size: .
V gene: TRBV5-1
J gene: TRBJ1-2
D gene: .

CDR3 protein: CASSRQGPNTGELFF
CDR3 DNA: TGTGCCAGCAGCCGACAGGGCCCGAACACCGGGGAGCTGTTTTTT
clone size: .
V gene: TRBV28
J gene: TRBJ2-2
D gene: TRBD1

CDR3 protein: CASSSRLAGHNEQFF
CDR3 DNA: TGTGCCAGCAGCTCGAGACTAGCGGGGCACAATGAGCAGTTCTTC
clone size: once
V gene: TRBV3-1
J gene: TRBJ2-1
D gene: TRBD2

CDR3 protein: CASTTTGRTEAFF
CDR3 DNA: TGTGCCAGCACTACGACAGGGCGCACTGAAGCTTTCTTT
clone size: .
V gene: TRBV18
J gene: TRBJ1-1
D gene: TRBD1

CDR3 protein: CASSPKLAGGPGETQYF
CDR3 DNA: TGTGCCAGCAGCCCTAAGCTAGCGGGAGGGCCAGGGGAGACCCAGTACTTC
clone size: .
V gene: TRBV3-1
J gene: TRBJ2-5
D gene: TRBD2

CDR3 protein: CASSIGRIHSPLHF
CDR3 DNA: TGTGCCAGTAGTATCGGACGAATTCATTCACCCCTCCACTTT
clone size: .
V gene: TRBV19
J gene: TRBJ1-6
D gene: .

CDR3 protein: CASSYIAGGGNEQFF
CDR3 DNA: TGTGCCAGCAGCTACATAGCGGGAGGCGGGAATGAGCAGTTCTTC
clone size: .
V gene: TRBV28
J gene: TRBJ2-1
D gene: TRBD2

CDR3 protein: CASSPSLGNTEAFF
CDR3 DNA: TGTGCCAGCAGTCCTTCATTGGGGAACACTGAAGCTTTCTTT
clone size: .
V gene: TRBV28
J gene: TRBJ1-1
D gene: .

CDR3 protein: CSAVNRGTGANVLTF
CDR3 DNA: TGCAGTGCAGTCAACAGGGGAACTGGGGCCAACGTCCTGACTTTC
clone size: .
V gene: TRBV20-1
J gene: TRBJ2-6
D gene: TRBD1

CDR3 protein: CASSSRQGASYGYTF
CDR3 DNA: TGTGCCAGCAGCAGCAGACAGGGGGCGAGCTATGGCTACACCTTC
clone size: few
V gene: TRBV7-9
J gene: TRBJ1-2
D gene: TRBD1

CDR3 protein: CASSPFNPETVNIQYF
CDR3 DNA: TGCGCCAGCAGCCCGTTCAACCCTGAGACAGTAAACATTCAGTACTTC
clone size: .
V gene: TRBV5-1
J gene: TRBJ2-4
D gene: .

CDR3 protein: CASSYSPRGSFQETQYF
CDR3 DNA: TGTGCCAGCAGTTACTCGCCCAGAGGGTCCTTTCAAGAGACCCAGTACTTC
clone size: .
V gene: TRBV6-5
J gene: TRBJ2-5
D gene: .

CDR3 protein: CSVEFGTGAYEQYF
CDR3 DNA: TGCAGCGTTGAATTTGGGACAGGGGCTTACGAGCAGTACTTC
clone size: .
V gene: TRBV29-1
J gene: TRBJ2-7
D gene: TRBD1

CDR3 protein: CASSLRTSAYEQYF
CDR3 DNA: TGTGCCAGCAGTTTGAGGACTAGCGCCTACGAGCAGTACTTC
clone size: few
V gene: TRBV27
J gene: TRBJ2-7
D gene: TRBD2

CDR3 protein: CASSSPVRTEAFF
CDR3 DNA: TGTGCCAGCAGCTCCCCGGTAAGAACTGAAGCTTTCTTT
clone size: .
V gene: TRBV5-6
J gene: TRBJ1-1
D gene: .

CDR3 protein: CASSEDRPTDTQYF
CDR3 DNA: TGTGCCAGCAGTGAAGACCGACCCACAGATACGCAGTATTTT
clone size: .
V gene: TRBV6-1
J gene: TRBJ2-3
D gene: .

CDR3 protein: CASSPRANQPQHF
CDR3 DNA: TGTGCCAGCAGCCCCCGGGCCAATCAGCCCCAGCATTTT
clone size: .
V gene: TRBV3-1
J gene: TRBJ1-5
D gene: .

CDR3 protein: CAIGPFAPGNTIYF
CDR3 DNA: TGTGCCATCGGACCCTTCGCTCCTGGAAACACCATATATTTT
clone size: .
V gene: TRBV10-3
J gene: TRBJ1-3
D gene: .